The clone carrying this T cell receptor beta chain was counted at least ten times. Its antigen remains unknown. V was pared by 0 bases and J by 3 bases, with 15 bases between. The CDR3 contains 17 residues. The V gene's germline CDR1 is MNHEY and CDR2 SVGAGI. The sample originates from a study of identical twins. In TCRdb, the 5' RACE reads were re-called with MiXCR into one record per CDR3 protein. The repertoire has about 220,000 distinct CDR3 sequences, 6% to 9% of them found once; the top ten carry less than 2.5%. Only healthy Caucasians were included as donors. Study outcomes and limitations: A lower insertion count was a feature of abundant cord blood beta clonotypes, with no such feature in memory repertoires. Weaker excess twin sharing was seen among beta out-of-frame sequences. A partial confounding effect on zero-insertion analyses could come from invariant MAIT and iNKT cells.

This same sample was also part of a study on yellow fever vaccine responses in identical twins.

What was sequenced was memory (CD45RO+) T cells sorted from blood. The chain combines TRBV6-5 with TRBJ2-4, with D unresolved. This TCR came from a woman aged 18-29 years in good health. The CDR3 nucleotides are TGTGCCAGCAGTTACTCGTGGTCAAACAGAGGCAAAAACATTCAGTACTTC. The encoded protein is CASSYSWSNRGKNIQYF.